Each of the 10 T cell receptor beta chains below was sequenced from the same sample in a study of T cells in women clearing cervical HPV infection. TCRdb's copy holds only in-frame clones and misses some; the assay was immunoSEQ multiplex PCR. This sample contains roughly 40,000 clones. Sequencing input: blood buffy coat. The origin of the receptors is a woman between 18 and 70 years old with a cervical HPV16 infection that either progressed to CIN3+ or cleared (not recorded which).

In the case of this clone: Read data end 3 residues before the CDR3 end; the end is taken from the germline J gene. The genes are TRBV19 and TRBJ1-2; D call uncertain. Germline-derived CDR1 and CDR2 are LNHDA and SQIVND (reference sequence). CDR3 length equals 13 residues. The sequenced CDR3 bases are TGTGCCAGTAGTATAGGGCAGAACAATGAC. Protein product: CASSIGQNND. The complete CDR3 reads CASSIGQNNDYTF.

CDR3 region: CSARTQGEQFF. The CDR3 DNA, read in part, is TGCAGTGCTAGAACCCAAGGTGAG. The chain employs TRBV20-1 and TRBJ2-1, with D uncertain. The read halts 3 residues ahead of the CDR3 end, with the missing end drawn from the germline J gene. The CDR3 extends over 11 amino acids. V shed 2 bases and J shed 9 bases, with 8 bases lying between them. The germline V gene encodes CDR1 DFQATT and CDR2 SNEGSKA (reference sequence).

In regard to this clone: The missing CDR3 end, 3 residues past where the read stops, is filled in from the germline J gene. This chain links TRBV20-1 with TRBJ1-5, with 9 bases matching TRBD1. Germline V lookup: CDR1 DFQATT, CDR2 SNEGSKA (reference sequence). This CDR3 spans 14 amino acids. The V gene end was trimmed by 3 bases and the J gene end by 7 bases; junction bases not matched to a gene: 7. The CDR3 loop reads CSASLGTGWQPQHF. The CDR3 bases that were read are TGCAGTGCTAGCCTAGGGACAGGGTGGCAGCCC.

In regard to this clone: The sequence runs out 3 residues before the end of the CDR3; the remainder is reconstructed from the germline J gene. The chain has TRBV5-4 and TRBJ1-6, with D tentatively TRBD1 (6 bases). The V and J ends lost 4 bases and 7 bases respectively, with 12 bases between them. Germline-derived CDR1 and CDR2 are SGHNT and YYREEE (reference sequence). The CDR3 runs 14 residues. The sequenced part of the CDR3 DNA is TGTGCCAGCAGCCCCAGGGGAGGCAATTCACCC. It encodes CASSPRGGNSP. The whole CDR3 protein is CASSPRGGNSPLHF.

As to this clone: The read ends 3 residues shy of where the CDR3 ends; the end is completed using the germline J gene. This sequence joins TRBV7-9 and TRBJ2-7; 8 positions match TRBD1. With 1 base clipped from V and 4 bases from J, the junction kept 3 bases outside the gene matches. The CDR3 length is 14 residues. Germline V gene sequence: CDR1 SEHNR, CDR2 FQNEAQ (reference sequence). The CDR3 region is CASSLGGTGYEQYF. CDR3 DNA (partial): TGTGCCAGCAGCTTAGGTGGGACAGGATACGAG.

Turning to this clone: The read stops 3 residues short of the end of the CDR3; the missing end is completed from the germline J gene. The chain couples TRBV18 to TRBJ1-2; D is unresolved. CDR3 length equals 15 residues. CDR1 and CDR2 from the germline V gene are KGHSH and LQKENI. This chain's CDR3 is CASSSGLAGGPDYTF. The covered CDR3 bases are TGTGCCAGCTCATCAGGACTAGCGGGAGGTCCCGAC.

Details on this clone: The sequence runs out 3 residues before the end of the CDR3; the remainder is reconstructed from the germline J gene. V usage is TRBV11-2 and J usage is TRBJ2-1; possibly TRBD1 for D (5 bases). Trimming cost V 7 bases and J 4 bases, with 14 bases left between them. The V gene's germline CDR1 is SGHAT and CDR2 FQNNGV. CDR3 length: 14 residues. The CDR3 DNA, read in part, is TGTGCCAGCACCAGACCCGACAGATACAATGAG. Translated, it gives CASTRPDRYNE. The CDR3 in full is CASTRPDRYNEQFF.

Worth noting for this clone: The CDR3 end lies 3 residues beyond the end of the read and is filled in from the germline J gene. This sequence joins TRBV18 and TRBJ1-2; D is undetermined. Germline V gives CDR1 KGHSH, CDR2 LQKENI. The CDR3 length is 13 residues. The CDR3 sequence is CASSPPSSYDYTF. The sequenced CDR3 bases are TGTGCCAGCTCACCCCCTAGCTCCTACGAC. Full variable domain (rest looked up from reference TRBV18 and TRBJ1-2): NAGVMQNPRHLVRRRGQEARLRCSPMKGHSHVYWYRQLPEEGLKFMVYLQKENIIDESGMPKERFSAEFPKEGPSILRIQQVVRGDSAAYFCASSPPSSYDYTFGSGTRLTVV.

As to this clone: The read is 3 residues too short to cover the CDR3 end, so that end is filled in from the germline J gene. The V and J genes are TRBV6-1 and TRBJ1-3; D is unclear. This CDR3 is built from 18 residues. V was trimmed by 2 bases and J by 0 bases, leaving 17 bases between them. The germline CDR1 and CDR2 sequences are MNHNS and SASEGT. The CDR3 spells CASSESFIATSSGNTIYF. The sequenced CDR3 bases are TGTGCCAGCAGTGAATCCTTCATTGCGACTTCCTCTGGAAACACC.

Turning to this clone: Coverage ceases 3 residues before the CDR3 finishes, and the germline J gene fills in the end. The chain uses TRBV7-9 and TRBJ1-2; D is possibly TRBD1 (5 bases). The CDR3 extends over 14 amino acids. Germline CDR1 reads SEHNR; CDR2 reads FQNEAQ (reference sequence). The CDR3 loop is CASSASGLPHDYTF. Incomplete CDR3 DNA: TGTGCCAGCAGCGCATCGGGACTACCCCATGAC.